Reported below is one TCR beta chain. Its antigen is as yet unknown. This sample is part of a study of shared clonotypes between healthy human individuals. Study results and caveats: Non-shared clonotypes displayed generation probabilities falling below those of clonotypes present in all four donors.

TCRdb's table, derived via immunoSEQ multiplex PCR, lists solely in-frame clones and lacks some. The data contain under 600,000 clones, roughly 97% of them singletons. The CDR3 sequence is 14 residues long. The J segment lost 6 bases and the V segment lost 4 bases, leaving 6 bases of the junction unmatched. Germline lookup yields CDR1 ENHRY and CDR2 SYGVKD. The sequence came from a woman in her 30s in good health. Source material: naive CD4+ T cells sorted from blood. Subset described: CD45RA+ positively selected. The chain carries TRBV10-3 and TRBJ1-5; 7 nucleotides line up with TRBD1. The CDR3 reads CAISGGGGGQPQHF. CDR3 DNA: TGTGCCATCAGTGGGGGAGGGGGCGGTCAGCCCCAGCATTTT.